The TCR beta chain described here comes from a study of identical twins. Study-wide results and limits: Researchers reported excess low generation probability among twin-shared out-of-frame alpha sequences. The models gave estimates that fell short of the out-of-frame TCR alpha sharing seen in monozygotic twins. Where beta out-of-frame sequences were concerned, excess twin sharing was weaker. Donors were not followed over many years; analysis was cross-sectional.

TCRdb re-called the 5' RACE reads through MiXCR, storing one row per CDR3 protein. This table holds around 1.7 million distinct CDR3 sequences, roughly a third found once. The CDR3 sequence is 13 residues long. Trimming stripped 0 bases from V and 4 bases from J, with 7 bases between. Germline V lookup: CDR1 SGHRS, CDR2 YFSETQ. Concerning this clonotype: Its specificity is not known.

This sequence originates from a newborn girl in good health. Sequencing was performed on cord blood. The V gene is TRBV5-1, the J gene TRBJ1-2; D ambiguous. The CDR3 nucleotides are TGCGCCAGCAGCTTGGCTCTCCCCTATGGCTACACCTTC. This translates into CASSLALPYGYTF.